These 30 T cell receptor beta chains came from one sample sequenced in a study of beta chain features in type 1 diabetes. TCRB transcripts that were expressed got sequenced, as all of the isolated RNA had been reverse transcribed. Method: immunoSEQ multiplex PCR; TCRdb's copy keeps in-frame clones and lacks some. The data contain 450,000 or so clones, 9.5% to 12% of them singletons. Material for sequencing was naive CD4+ T cells from blood. The receptors shown here come from a woman between 18 and 29 years old in good health.

This clone was picked up a small number of times. The chain couples TRBV28 to TRBJ2-7; D is ambiguous. The ends were cut back, 4 bases at V and 4 bases at J, with 14 bases in the middle. CDR1 is MDHEN, CDR2 SYDVKM, per germline. The CDR3 is 14 amino acids. As DNA, the CDR3 is TGTGCCAGCAGTTATTCCTCGGTGCTATACGAGCAGTACGTC. Translation: CASSYSSVLYEQYV.

The chain links TRBV9 to TRBJ2-3; 8 positions agree with TRBD2. V shed 0 bases and J 1 base; nucleotides not matched to a gene: 1. The CDR3 runs 15 residues. Germline V gene data show CDR1 as SGDLS and CDR2 as YYNGEE. CDR3 bases: TGTGCCAGCAGCGTAGCAGCGGGGGGCACAGATACGCAGTATTTT. Encoded protein: CASSVAAGGTDTQYF.

This clone was seen a handful of times. The chain recombines TRBV19 with TRBJ2-3; no definite D call. Germline V lookup: CDR1 LNHDA, CDR2 SQIVND (reference sequence). The CDR3 is made up of 15 amino acids. V was clipped by 11 bases and J by 5 bases, with 23 bases between them. The CDR3, as DNA: TGTGCCGGATTGATGGCCCATCAGCCACAAGATACGCAGTATTTT. It translates to CAGLMAHQPQDTQYF.

This chain uses TRBV2 with TRBJ2-5; TRBD1 matches 10 bases. CDR3 size: 14 residues. With 8 bases clipped from V and 4 bases from J, the junction kept 7 bases outside the gene matches. Germline-derived CDR1 and CDR2 are SNHLY and FYNNEI. CDR3 sequence (DNA): TGTGCCAGCGCAGCGGGACAGGGGCGAGAGACCCAGTACTTC. The encoded protein is CASAAGQGRETQYF.

The rearrangement joins TRBV27 to TRBJ2-1; TRBD1 matches 11 bases. This CDR3 has 16 residues. Germline CDR1 reads MNHEY; CDR2 reads SMNVEV (reference sequence). V dropped 5 bases and J dropped 3; count of bases not matched to a gene: 6. CDR3 sequence: CASSPWGQGGYNEQFF. CDR3 DNA: TGTGCCAGCAGTCCCTGGGGACAGGGGGGCTACAATGAGCAGTTCTTC.

This clone was observed a few times. The V and J genes are TRBV9 and TRBJ2-3, with TRBD1 identical over 8 bases. The CDR3 is 17 residues long. V shed 0 bases, J shed 3 bases, and the junction held 9 bases outside the gene matches. Germline V gene lookup returns CDR1 SGDLS and CDR2 YYNGEE. CDR3 protein: CASSVVGGQVWTDTQYF. The DNA for the CDR3 is TGTGCCAGCAGCGTAGTGGGGGGACAGGTGTGGACAGATACGCAGTATTTT.

Turning to this clone: Other DNA sequences of this sample code for an identical CDR3. The chain is built from TRBV7-9 and TRBJ1-5; the D is unclear. This CDR3 region has 12 residues. Trimming removed 1 base at V and 5 bases at J, with 3 bases between. Germline V gene lookup returns CDR1 SEHNR and CDR2 FQNEAQ (reference sequence). The CDR3 sequence is CASSLVDQPQHF. CDR3 sequence (DNA): TGTGCCAGCAGCTTAGTGGATCAGCCCCAGCATTTT.

There are a few counts of this clone. The chain couples TRBV20-1 to TRBJ1-2; D call uncertain. Germline V lookup: CDR1 DFQATT, CDR2 SNEGSKA (reference sequence). The CDR3 runs 11 residues. V was cut by 0 bases and J by 4 bases, with 3 bases left in between. The CDR3 protein is CSARDGYGYTF. CDR3 bases: TGCAGTGCTAGAGACGGCTATGGCTACACCTTC.

This clone was picked up a small number of times. The chain employs TRBV5-1 and TRBJ2-1, with 11 bases lining up with TRBD2. Germline CDR1 reads SGHRS; CDR2 reads YFSETQ. The trim removed 5 bases at V and 4 bases at J, leaving 5 bases unmatched. The CDR3 loop spans 15 amino acids. CDR3 nucleotides: TGCGCCAGCAGTCTAACTAGCGGGAGATACAATGAGCAGTTCTTC. It codes for CASSLTSGRYNEQFF.

The chain recombines TRBV25-1 with TRBJ1-5; TRBD1 matches at 9 bases. CDR3 length equals 16 residues. Germline V lookup: CDR1 MGHDK, CDR2 SYGVNS. After removal of 4 bases from V and 1 base from J, the junction contained 5 bases not matched to a gene. The CDR3 DNA reads TGTGCCAGCAGTGGGGGGACAGGGAGGAGCAATCAGCCCCAGCATTTT. It translates to CASSGGTGRSNQPQHF.

This chain connects TRBV7-8 to TRBJ2-7, with D unresolved. This CDR3 contains 15 residues. Germline loops: CDR1 SGHVS, CDR2 FQNEAQ. V was clipped by 4 bases and J by 2 bases, with 15 bases between them. The CDR3 loop reads CASSSLGIQPYEQYV. In nucleotides, the CDR3 is TGTGCCAGCAGCTCCCTAGGGATACAGCCCTACGAGCAGTACGTC.

This clone was picked up a small number of times. The chain uses TRBV20-1 and TRBJ2-5, with D perhaps TRBD2 (6 bases). Germline V lookup: CDR1 DFQATT, CDR2 SNEGSKA (reference sequence). This CDR3 is 11 amino acids long. Here the CDR3 DNA reads TGCACGGGACTCCTTCAAGAGACCCAGTACTTC. Amino acids: CTGLLQETQYF.

This clone came up a few times. The rearrangement joins TRBV4-2 to TRBJ2-1, with D maybe TRBD1 (7 bases). Germline V CDR1 and CDR2: LGHNA, YNFKEQ. The CDR3 runs 15 residues. Deletions cut 3 bases from V and 7 bases from J, with 16 bases between. This CDR3 is CASSQRDSGGNEQFF. In DNA, the CDR3 is TGTGCCAGCAGCCAGCGGGACAGTGGGGGAAATGAGCAGTTCTTC.

The chain carries TRBV4-3 and TRBJ1-2; the D gene is possibly TRBD1 (5 bases). The CDR3 sequence is 14 residues long. CDR1 and CDR2 from the germline V gene are LGHNA and YSLEER. V was cut by 4 bases and J by 7 bases, with 16 bases left in between. CDR3 residues: CASSPVFRTSGYTF. The DNA for the CDR3 is TGCGCCAGCAGCCCCGTATTCCGGACATCTGGCTACACCTTC.

The chain is built from TRBV30 and TRBJ1-5; 8 bases fit TRBD1. The CDR3 loop spans 13 amino acids. Germline V gene sequence: CDR1 GTSNPN, CDR2 SVGIG (reference sequence). Trimming at V came to 5 bases and at J to 4 bases, leaving 4 bases not matched to a gene. CDR3 in amino acids: CAWGRGPNQPQHF. CDR3 bases: TGTGCCTGGGGCAGGGGGCCGAATCAGCCCCAGCATTTT. The whole variable domain, filled in from reference TRBV30 and TRBJ1-5, reads SQTIHQWPATLVQPVGSPLSLECTVEGTSNPNLYWYRQAAGRGLQLLFYSVGIGQISSEVPQNLSASRPQDRQFILSSKKLLLSDSGFYLCAWGRGPNQPQHFGDGTRLSIL.

This chain uses TRBV5-6 with TRBJ1-4, with D perhaps TRBD1 (5 bases). V was cut by 0 bases and J by 4 bases, with 7 bases left in between. Per the germline V gene, CDR1 is SGHDT and CDR2 is YYEEEE. CDR3 length: 14 amino acids. The chain's CDR3 is CASSLAGHNEKLFF. CDR3 nucleotide sequence: TGTGCCAGCAGCTTGGCGGGGCATAATGAAAAACTGTTTTTT.

There are many counts of this clone. The V gene is TRBV30, the J gene TRBJ1-2; D is unclear. The CDR3 loop spans 14 amino acids. Per germline, CDR1 GTSNPN and CDR2 SVGIG (reference sequence). The V end was cut by 3 bases, the J end by 7 bases, with 18 bases between. For the CDR3, the DNA is TGTGCCTGGAGGCCGTCCCAACCCGCGGGTGGCTACACCTTC. Translating gives CAWRPSQPAGGYTF.

This clone was detected only a few times. The CDR3 reads CASRAGTWTYNEQFF. The CDR3 coding sequence is TGTGCCAGCAGGGCCGGGACCTGGACTTACAATGAGCAGTTCTTC. The chain couples TRBV6-1 to TRBJ2-1; the D gene could be TRBD1 or TRBD2 (5 bases each). CDR1 and CDR2 (germline): MNHNS, SASEGT. This CDR3 spans 15 amino acids. V gave up 6 bases and J gave up 4 bases, with 16 bases separating them.

A word on this clone: A junction boundary mismatches the germline segment, possibly from a read error. The CDR3 bases are TGTGCCAGCCGGGACTACGATGAGCAGTTCTTC. Protein sequence: CASRDYDEQFF. The rearrangement joins TRBV2 to TRBJ2-1; 7 bases match TRBD2. Germline V gene lookup returns CDR1 SNHLY and CDR2 FYNNEI. This CDR3 comprises 11 residues.

This clone was counted a few times. The chain is built from TRBV7-9 and TRBJ2-2, with D possibly being TRBD1 (5 bases). The germline gives CDR1 SEHNR, CDR2 FQNEAQ (reference sequence). The CDR3 covers 15 residues. The V gene lost 2 bases and the J gene lost 5 bases, with 12 bases spanning the gap. The CDR3 spells CASSLLFRGTGELFF. Here the CDR3 DNA reads TGTGCCAGCAGCTTATTGTTTAGGGGTACCGGGGAGCTGTTTTTT.

Only a few counts were recorded for this clone. The chain is built from TRBV5-6 and TRBJ2-2; D is tentatively TRBD1 or TRBD2 (5 bases each). The CDR3 contains 16 residues. Trimming stripped 1 base from V and 0 bases from J, with 10 bases between. Germline lookup yields CDR1 SGHDT and CDR2 YYEEEE. This CDR3 is CASSLFWGPNTGELFF. CDR3 nucleotide sequence: TGTGCCAGCAGCTTGTTTTGGGGACCGAACACCGGGGAGCTGTTTTTT.

This clone was counted a few times. J is TRBJ2-1 and V is TRBV6-5; 12 bases align to TRBD2. V gave up 6 bases and J gave up 6 bases; unmatched junction bases: 3. The CDR3 contains 14 residues. CDR1 MNHEY and CDR2 SVGAGI come from the germline V gene. CDR3 DNA: TGTGCCAGCAGCCTGGGACTAGCGGGCAATGAGCAGTTCTTC. Its translation is CASSLGLAGNEQFF.

This sequence joins TRBV7-9 and TRBJ2-5; TRBD2 matches at 8 bases. With V trimmed by 7 bases and J by 2 bases, 6 bases remained unmatched. The CDR3 runs to 14 residues. Germline assignment: CDR1 SEHNR and CDR2 FQNEAQ (reference sequence). The CDR3 coding sequence is TGTGCCAGCACCCGGCGCGGGGGGCAAGAGACCCAGTACTTC. It is translated as CASTRRGGQETQYF.

This clone was seen a few times. The rearrangement joins TRBV4-2 to TRBJ2-5; 11 nucleotides agree with TRBD2. J gave up 4 bases and V 4 bases, and 2 bases lay outside the gene matches. This CDR3 spans 14 amino acids. CDR1 LGHNA and CDR2 YNFKEQ come from the germline V gene. CDR3 coding DNA: TGTGCCAGCAGCCCGACTAGCGGGATAGAGACCCAGTACTTC. It specifies CASSPTSGIETQYF.

The sample holds a few counts of this clone. J is TRBJ1-1 and V is TRBV5-4; D gene unclear. The CDR3 runs 15 residues. V was pared by 1 base and J by 0 bases, with 10 bases between. Germline loops: CDR1 SGHNT, CDR2 YYREEE (reference sequence). The CDR3 coding sequence is TGTGCCAGCAGCTTGCGGAGGCAAATGAACACTGAAGCTTTCTTT. Translating gives CASSLRRQMNTEAFF.

This clone was detected a few times. The J gene is TRBJ2-5, the V gene TRBV6-5, with TRBD2 matching 10 bases. This CDR3 is built from 14 residues. Germline trimming cut 6 bases from V and 5 bases from J; bases unmatched to any gene: 6. CDR1 and CDR2 (germline): MNHEY, SVGAGI. The CDR3 spells CASRSGTSVETQYF. Written as DNA, the CDR3 is TGTGCCAGCAGATCCGGGACTAGCGTCGAGACCCAGTACTTC.

This clone was seen a few times. The V and J genes are TRBV23-1 and TRBJ1-2, with 7 bases matching TRBD1. TRBV23-1 is recorded as an ORF, its role being uncertain. The CDR3 extends over 13 amino acids. Trimming cost V 7 bases and J 6 bases; bases outside gene matches: 8. CDR3 sequence: CASKTHRGDGYTF. The CDR3 DNA reads TGCGCCAGCAAGACTCACAGGGGTGATGGCTACACCTTC.

This clone was picked up many times. J is TRBJ2-6 and V is TRBV7-9; TRBD1 matches at 8 bases. Trimming at V came to 5 bases and at J to 8 bases, leaving 8 bases not matched to a gene. The CDR3 has 15 amino acids. Germline CDR1 is SEHNR and CDR2 is FQNEAQ (reference sequence). In nucleotides, the CDR3 is TGTGCCAGCAGCCGAAGGACAGGGAATCCCAACGTCCTGACTTTC. Translating gives CASSRRTGNPNVLTF.

Here the CDR3 DNA reads TGCAGCGTTGACGGGGTTTCGAACACTGAAGCTTTCTTT. As protein: CSVDGVSNTEAFF. V is TRBV29-1 and J is TRBJ1-1, with D unclear. CDR3 length: 13 amino acids. Trimming removed 3 bases at V and 1 base at J, with 9 bases between. Germline V CDR1 and CDR2: SQVTM, ANQGSEA.

This clone was observed once. The chain combines TRBV4-1 with TRBJ1-2; no clear D. V was clipped by 4 bases and J by 3 bases, with 15 bases between them. Germline V gene sequence: CDR1 MGHRA, CDR2 YSYEKL. The CDR3 spans 15 residues. CDR3 DNA: TGCGCCAGCAGCCCACTGCTGCAGGCCGACTATGGCTACACCTTC. Protein: CASSPLLQADYGYTF.